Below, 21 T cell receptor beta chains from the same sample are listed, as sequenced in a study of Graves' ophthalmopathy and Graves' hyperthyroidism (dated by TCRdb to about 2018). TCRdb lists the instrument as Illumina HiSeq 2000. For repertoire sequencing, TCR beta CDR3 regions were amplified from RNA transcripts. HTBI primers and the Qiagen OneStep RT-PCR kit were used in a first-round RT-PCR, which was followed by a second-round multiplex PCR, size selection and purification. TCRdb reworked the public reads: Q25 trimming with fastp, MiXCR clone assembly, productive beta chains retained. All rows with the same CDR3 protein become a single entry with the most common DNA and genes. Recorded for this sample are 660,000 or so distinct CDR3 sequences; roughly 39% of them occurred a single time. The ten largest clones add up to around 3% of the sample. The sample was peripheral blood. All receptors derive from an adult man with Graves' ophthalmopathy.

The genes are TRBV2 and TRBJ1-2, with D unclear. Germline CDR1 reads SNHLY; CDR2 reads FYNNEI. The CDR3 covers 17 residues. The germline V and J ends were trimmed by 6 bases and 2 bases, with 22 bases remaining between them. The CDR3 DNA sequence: TGTGCCAGCAGACGACAAGTTGGGCAGCCCCAGAACTATGGCTACACCTTC. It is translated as CASRRQVGQPQNYGYTF. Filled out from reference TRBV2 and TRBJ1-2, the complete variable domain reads EPEVTQTPSHQVTQMGQEVILRCVPISNHLYFYWYRQILGQKVEFLVSFYNNEISEKSEIFDDQFSVERPDGSNFTLKIRSTKLEDSAMYFCASRRQVGQPQNYGYTFGSGTRLTVV.

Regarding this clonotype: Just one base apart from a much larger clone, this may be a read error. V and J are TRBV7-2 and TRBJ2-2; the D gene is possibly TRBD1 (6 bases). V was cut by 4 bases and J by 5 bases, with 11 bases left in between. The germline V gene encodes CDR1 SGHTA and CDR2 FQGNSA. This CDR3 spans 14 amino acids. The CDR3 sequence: CASSCGQGTGELFF. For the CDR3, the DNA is TGTGCCAGCAGCTGCGGCCAGGGGACCGGGGAGCTGTTTTTT.

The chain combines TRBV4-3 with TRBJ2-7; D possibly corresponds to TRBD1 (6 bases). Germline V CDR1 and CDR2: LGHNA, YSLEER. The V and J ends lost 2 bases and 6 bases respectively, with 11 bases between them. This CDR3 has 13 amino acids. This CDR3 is CASSQKQGTEQYF. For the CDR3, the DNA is TGCGCCAGCAGCCAAAAACAGGGCACCGAGCAGTACTTC.

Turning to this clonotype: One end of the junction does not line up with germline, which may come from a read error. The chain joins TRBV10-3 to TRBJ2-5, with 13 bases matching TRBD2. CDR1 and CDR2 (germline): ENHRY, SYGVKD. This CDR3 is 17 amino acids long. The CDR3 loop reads CATSEQLAGGLQETQYF. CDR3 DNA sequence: TGTGCCACCAGTGAGCAACTAGCGGGGGGGCTCCAAGAGACCCAGTACTTC.

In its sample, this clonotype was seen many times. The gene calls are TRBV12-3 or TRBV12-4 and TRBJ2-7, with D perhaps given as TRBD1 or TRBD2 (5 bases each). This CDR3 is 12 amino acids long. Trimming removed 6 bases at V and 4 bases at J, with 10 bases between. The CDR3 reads CASRTTGYEQYF. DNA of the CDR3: TGTGCCAGCAGGACTACAGGATACGAGCAGTACTTC.

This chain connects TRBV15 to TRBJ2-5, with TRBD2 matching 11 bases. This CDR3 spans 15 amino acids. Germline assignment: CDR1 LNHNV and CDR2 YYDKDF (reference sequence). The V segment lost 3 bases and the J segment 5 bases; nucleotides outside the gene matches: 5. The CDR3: CATSSYSGGAETQYF. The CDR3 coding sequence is TGTGCCACCAGCAGTTATAGCGGGGGGGCCGAGACCCAGTACTTC.

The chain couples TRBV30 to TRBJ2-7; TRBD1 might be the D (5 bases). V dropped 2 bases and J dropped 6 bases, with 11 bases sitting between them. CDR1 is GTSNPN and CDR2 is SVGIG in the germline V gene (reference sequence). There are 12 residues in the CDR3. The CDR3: CAWSSAQGEQYF. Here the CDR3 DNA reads TGTGCCTGGAGTTCAGCGCAGGGCGAGCAGTACTTC.

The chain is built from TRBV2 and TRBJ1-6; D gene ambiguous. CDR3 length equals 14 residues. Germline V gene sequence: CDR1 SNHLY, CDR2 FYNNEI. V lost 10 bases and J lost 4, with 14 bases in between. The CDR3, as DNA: TGTGCCACAAGGCTCGGGGTATATAATTCACCCCTCCACTTT. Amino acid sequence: CATRLGVYNSPLHF.

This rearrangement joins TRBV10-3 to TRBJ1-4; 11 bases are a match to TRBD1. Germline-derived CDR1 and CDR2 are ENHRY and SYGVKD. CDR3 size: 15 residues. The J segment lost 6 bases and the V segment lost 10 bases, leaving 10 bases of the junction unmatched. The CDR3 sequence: CASSETDRGHEKLFF. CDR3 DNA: TGTGCCAGCAGCGAAACGGACAGGGGGCATGAAAAACTGTTTTTT.

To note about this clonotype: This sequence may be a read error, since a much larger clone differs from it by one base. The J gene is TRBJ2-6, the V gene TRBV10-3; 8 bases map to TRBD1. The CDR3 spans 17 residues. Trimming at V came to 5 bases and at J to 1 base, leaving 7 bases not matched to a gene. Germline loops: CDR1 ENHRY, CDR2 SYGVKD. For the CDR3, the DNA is TGTGCCATCAGTCCAGACAGGGGTGGATCTGGGGCCAACGTCCTGACTTTC. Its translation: CAISPDRGGSGANVLTF.

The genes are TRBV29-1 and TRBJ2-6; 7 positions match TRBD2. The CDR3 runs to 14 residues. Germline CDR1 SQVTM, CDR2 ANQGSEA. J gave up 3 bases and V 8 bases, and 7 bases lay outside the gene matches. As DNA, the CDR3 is TGCAGCTTAGGACCGGGAGGTGGGGCCAACGTCCTGACTTTC. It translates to CSLGPGGGANVLTF.

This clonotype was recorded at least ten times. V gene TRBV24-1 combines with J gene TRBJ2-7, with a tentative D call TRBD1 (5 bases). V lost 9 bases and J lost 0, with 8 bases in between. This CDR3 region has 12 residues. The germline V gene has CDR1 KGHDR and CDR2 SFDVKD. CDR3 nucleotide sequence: TGTGCCACCCGGCAGGGCTCCTACGAGCAGTACTTC. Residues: CATRQGSYEQYF.

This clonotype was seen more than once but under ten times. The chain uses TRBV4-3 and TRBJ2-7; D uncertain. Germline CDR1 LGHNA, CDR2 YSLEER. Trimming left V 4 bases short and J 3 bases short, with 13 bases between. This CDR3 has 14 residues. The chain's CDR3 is CASSRGGVGYEQYF. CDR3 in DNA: TGCGCCAGCAGCCGGGGTGGGGTAGGCTACGAGCAGTACTTC.

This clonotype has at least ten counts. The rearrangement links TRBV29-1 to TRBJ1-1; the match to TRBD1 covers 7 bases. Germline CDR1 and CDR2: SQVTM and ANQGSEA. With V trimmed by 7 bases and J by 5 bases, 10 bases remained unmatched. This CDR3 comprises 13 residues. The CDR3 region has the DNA TGCAGCGCTACGAGACAGGGAGGTACTGAAGCTTTCTTT. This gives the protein CSATRQGGTEAFF. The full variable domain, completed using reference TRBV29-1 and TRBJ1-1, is SAVISQKPSRDICQRGTSLTIQCQVDSQVTMMFWYRQQPGQSLTLIATANQGSEATYESGFVIDKFPISRPNLTFSTLTVSNMSPEDSSIYLCSATRQGGTEAFFGQGTRLTVV.

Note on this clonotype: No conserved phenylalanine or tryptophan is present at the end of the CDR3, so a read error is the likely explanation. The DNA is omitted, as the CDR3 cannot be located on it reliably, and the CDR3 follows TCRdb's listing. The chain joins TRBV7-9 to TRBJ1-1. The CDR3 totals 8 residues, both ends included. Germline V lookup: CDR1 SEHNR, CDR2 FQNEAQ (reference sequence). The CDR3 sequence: CASSLVIG.

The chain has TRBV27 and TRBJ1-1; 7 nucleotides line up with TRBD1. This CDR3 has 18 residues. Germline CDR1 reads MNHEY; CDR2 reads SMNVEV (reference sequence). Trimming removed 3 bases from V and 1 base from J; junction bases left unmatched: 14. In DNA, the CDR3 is TGTGCCAGCAGTTTCCCACCGATTTTAGGACAGGCGAACACTGAAGCTTTCTTT. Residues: CASSFPPILGQANTEAFF.

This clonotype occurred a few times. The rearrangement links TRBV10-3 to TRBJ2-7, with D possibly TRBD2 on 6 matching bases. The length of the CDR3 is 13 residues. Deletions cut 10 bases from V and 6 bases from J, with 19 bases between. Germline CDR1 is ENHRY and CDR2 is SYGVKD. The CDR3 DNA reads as TGTGCCAGCAGCCACGGGGGAGCGGGCGAGCAGTACTTC. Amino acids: CASSHGGAGEQYF.

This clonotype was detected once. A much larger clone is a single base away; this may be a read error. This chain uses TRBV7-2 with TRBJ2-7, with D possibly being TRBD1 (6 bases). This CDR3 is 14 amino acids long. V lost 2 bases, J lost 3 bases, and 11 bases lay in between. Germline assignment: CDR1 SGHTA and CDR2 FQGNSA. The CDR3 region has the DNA TGTGCCAGCAGCTTAACTACACAGGGCTACGAGCAGTACTTC. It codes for CASSLTTQGYEQYF. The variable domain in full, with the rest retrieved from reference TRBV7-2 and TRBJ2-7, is GAGVSQSPSNKVTEKGKDVELRCDPISGHTALYWYRQSLGQGLEFLIYFQGNSAPDKSGLPSDRFSAERTGGSVSTLTIQRTQQEDSAVYLCASSLTTQGYEQYFGPGTRLTVT.

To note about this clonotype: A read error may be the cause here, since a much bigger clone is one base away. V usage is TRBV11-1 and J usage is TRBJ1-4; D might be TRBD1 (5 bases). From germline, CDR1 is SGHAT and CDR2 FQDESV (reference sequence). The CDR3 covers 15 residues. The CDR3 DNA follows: TGTGCCAGCAGCCAGGCCGTAGGGGAGGATGAAAACCTGTTTTTT. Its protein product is CASSQAVGEDENLFF.

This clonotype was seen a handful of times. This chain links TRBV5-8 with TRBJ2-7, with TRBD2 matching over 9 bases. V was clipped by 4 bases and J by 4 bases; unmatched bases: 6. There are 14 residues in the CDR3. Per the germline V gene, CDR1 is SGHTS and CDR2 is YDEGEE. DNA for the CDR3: TGTGCCAGCAGCGTTAATAGCGGGAGATACGAGCAGTACTTC. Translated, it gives CASSVNSGRYEQYF.

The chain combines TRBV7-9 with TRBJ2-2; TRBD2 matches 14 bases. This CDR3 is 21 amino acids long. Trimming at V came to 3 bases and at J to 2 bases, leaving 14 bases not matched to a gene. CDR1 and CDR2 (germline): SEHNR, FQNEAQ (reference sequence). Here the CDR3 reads CASSFRRRGLAGEHNTGELFF. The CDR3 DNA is TGTGCCAGCAGCTTCCGCCGAAGGGGACTAGCGGGGGAACACAACACCGGGGAGCTGTTTTTT. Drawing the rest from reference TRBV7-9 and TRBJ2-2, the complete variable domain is DTGVSQNPRHKITKRGQNVTFRCDPISEHNRLYWYRQTLGQGPEFLTYFQNEAQLEKSRLLSDRFSAERPKGSFSTLEIQRTEQGDSAMYLCASSFRRRGLAGEHNTGELFFGEGSRLTVL.